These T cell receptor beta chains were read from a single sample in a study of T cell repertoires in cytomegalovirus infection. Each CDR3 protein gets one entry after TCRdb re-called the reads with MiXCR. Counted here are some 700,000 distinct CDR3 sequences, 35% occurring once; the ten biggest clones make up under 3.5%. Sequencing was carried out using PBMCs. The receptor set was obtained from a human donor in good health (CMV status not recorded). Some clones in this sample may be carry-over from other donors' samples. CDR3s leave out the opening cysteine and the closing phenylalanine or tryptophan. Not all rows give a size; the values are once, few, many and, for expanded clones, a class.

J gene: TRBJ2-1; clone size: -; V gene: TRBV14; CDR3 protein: ASSQAGTGGEQF
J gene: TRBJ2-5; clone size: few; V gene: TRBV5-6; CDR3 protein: ASSATGQGIETQY
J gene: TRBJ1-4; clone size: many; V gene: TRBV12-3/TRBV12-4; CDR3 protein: ASSPNPKGQGKYEKLF
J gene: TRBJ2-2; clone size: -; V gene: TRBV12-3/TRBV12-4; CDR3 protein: ASSLVQGTNTGELF
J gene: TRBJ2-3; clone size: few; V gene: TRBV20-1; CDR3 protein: SAIGTTFTDTQY
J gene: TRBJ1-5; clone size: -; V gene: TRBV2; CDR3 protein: ASSEQGLSHQPQH
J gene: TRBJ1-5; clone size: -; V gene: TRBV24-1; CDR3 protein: ATRQGLDQPQH
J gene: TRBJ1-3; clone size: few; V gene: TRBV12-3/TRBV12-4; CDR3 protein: ASSPWGRPYSGNTIY
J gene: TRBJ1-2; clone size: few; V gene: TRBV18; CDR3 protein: ASSPPLLTGDEDGYT
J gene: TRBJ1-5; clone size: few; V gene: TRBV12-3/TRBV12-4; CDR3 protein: ASSWGGPNQPQH
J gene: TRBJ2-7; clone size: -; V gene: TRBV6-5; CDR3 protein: ASSFSGAHEQY
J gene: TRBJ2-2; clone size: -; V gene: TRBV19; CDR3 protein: ASKRSGGSNTGELF
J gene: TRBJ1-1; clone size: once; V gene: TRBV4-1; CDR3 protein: ASSFGEEAF
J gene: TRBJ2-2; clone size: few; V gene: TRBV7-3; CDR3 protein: ASSLPGQGGTGELF